This T cell receptor (beta chain) was sequenced in a study of blood T cell repertoires in COVID-19. Germline CDR1 reads SGHRS; CDR2 reads YFSETQ. V shed 3 bases and J shed 0 bases, with 7 bases lying between them. The CDR3 contains 14 residues. As handled by the study authors: It was from reference gene primer amplification that nucleated cell counts were estimated. Sequenced by immunoSEQ multiplex PCR; TCRdb stores in-frame clones only, minus some. The V and J calls and the clone size are those of that table, but D and trimming were determined from the DNA. This table has 180,000 or so clones, 75% to 80% appearing once. This clone was detected only once.

This TCR derives from a woman aged 45-65 years with active or convalescent COVID-19. V usage is TRBV5-1 and J usage is TRBJ2-1; possible D gene TRBD2, 6 bases. Sequencing was done on a sample of peripheral blood. CDR3 bases: TGCGCCAGCAGCTCGGGGGACTCCTACAATGAGCAGTTCTTC. It translates to CASSSGDSYNEQFF.